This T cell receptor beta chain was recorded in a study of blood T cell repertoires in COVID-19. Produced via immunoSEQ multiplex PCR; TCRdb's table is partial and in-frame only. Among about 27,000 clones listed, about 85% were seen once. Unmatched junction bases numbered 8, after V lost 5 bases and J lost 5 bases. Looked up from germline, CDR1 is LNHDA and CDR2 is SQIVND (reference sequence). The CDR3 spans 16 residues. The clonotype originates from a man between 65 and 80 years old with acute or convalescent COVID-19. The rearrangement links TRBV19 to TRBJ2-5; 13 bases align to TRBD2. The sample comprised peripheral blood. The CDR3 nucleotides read TGTGCCAGTAGTGGACTAGCGGGGGCCATCGGGGAGACCCAGTACTTC. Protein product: CASSGLAGAIGETQYF.